This T cell receptor beta chain was identified during a study of blood T cells in healthy people across ages (dated by TCRdb to about 2015). As for the study more broadly: In model experiments, template switching captured about one uniquely barcoded TCR beta cDNA molecule for every two T cells. The study measured age-related changes in TCR beta repertoire diversity using deep sequencing normalized with unique cDNA molecular identifiers. Donors were grouped into four age groups: young (average approximately 15 years), middle-aged (over 35), aged (roughly 62) and long-lived (approximately 78). Donors of different ages were randomly distributed across sequencing lanes to avoid experimental bias. Using the same blood draw, the study looked at two additional independent replicas of 1 million unique cDNA reads for two donors, one aged 18 to 30 and the other aged 80 or older. Results and caveats for the whole study, not just this receptor: The long-lived group showed more naive CD4+ T cells, fewer expanded clones and increased TCR diversity than the aged group, suggesting age selection. There was a strong correlation between observed TCR beta diversity and the percentage of naive T cells measured by flow cytometry. As age increased, observed TCR beta diversity per million T cells dropped in a roughly linear way, and a significant reduction was already evident by age 40. Because the CMV infection status of the donors was unknown, age-related changes in expanded clonotypes may potentially have been confounded. Estimates of total diversity based on one million sequenced T cells were considered lower bounds and underestimates. Conclusive comparison of naive and antigen-experienced compartments was prevented by the profiling of bulk unsorted PBMCs.

Preparation of the library involved 5' RACE. The reads were generated on an Illumina HiSeq 2500. A second 7 to 11 cycle PCR used a sample-barcoded 5' primer and a J-beta primer mix. A unique molecular identifier was introduced onto each TCR beta cDNA molecule by a template-switch 5' adaptor carrying 12 random nucleotides. Each sample yielded at least 2.5 million CDR3-containing paired-end reads. First-strand cDNA synthesis was performed from all RNA using the Mint cDNA synthesis kit, with priming by a TRBC-specific oligonucleotide. All cDNA was treated with uracil-DNA glycosylase and then went through a first 18-cycle PCR with the universal primers M1SS and BC2_uni_R. The authors' analysis ran thus. For normalization, 1 million high-quality reads, each with a distinct molecular identifier, were randomly selected from each sample. Reads with shared molecular identifiers were discarded instead of being binned into consensus sequences. MiTCR, set to a Q25 quality threshold and the strictest error-elimination algorithm, was used for CDR3 identification, clonotype clustering and error correction. A nonparametric unseen species model with Euler transformation was used to estimate lower-bound total TCR beta diversity. TCRdb reprocessed the public reads (quality trimming at Q25 with fastp, clone calling with MiXCR) and kept in-frame beta chains. Records with the same CDR3 protein are collapsed into one entry carrying the most frequent genes and DNA. TCRdb assigned the V and J calls; the authors' analysis was not used. This sample gives under 800,000 distinct CDR3 sequences in total; about 42% of them show up just once. Under 25% of the sample goes to the ten largest clones.

The table lists this clonotype with a few counts. The specificity of this receptor is unknown. No qualities accompany the bases; no much larger clone lies one base away. Systemically healthy Caucasian individuals from Russia, around 39 in total and aged about 6 to 95 years, were included as donors. About 9.1 milliliters of peripheral blood were collected from each donor into EDTA-treated Vacutainer tubes. PBMCs were isolated by Ficoll-Paque density-gradient centrifugation, with at least 7 million obtained per sample. Trizol reagent was used to extract total RNA from PBMCs, with at least 5.5 micrograms per sample. The percentages of naive CD45RAhigh/CD27high T cells were determined by flow cytometry on a PBMC aliquot from every donor. A distance of 14 bases separates the germline ends of V and J, which lose 4 bases and 4 bases respectively. Looking up the germline V gene (reference sequence) yields CDR1 SGHKS and CDR2 YYEKEE. Its CDR3 holds 14 amino acids, cysteine through phenylalanine. The kept DNA is CDR3 alone, 42 bases in frame from the first base.

The specimen sequenced was blood. The rearrangement combines TRBV5-5 with TRBJ2-5, with no confident D gene call. This receptor was obtained from a woman aged 55-75 years in good health. The CDR3 amino acid sequence is: CASSVLSVGETQYF. The bases are TGTGCCAGCAGCGTACTCTCGGTCGGAGAGACCCAGTACTTC.